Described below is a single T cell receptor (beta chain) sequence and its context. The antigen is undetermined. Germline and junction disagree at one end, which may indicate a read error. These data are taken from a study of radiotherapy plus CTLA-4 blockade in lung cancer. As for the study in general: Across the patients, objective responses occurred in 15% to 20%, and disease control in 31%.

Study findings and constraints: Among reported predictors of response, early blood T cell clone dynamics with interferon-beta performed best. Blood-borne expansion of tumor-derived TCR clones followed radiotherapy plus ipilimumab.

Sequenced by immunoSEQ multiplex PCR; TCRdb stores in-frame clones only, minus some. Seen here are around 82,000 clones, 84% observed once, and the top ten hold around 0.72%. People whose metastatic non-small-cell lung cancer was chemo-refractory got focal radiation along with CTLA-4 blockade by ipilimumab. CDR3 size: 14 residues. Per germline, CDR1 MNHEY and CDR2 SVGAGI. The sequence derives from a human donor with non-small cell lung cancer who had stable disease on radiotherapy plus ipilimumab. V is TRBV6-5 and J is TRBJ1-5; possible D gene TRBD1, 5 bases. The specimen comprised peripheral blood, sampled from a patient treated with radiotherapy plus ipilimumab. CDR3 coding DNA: TGTGCCAGCAGCAGCAGGGATGGCAATCAGTCCCAGCATTTT. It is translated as CASSSRDGNQSQHF.